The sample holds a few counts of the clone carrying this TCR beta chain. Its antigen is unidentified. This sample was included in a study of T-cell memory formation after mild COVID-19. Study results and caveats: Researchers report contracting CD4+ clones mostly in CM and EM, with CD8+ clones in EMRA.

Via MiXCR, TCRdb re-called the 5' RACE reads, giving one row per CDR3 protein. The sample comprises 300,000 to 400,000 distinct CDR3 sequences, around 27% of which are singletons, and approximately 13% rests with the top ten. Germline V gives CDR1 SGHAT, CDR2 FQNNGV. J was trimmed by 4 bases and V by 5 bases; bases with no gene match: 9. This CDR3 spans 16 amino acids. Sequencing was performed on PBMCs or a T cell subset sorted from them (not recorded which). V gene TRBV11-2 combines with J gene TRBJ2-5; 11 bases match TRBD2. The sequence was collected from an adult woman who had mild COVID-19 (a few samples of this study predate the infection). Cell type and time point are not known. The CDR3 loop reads CASSPDSGGGSETQYF. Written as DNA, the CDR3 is TGTGCCAGCAGCCCCGATAGCGGGGGGGGATCAGAGACCCAGTACTTC.